This TCR beta chain was captured in a study of cytomegalovirus exposure and HLA in healthy donors. Study context: The 120 validation repertoires used the same platform as the 600 to 750 first-cohort repertoires (as reported by a later analysis).

After removal of 6 bases from V and 2 bases from J, the junction contained 14 bases not matched to a gene. The CDR3 covers 18 residues. CDR1 is MDHEN, CDR2 SYDVKM, per germline. TCRdb keeps only in-frame clones here, not all; method: immunoSEQ multiplex PCR. In the table there are 150,000 to 200,000 clones, around nine tenths of which are singletons. The rearrangement uses TRBV28 and TRBJ2-5, with TRBD2 matching 11 bases. The sequence derives from a woman between 18 and 29 years old in good health and CMV-seropositive. Sequenced sample: PBMCs. The CDR3 loop reads CASRRLAGLLALQETQYF. In DNA form, the CDR3 reads TGTGCCAGCAGGAGACTAGCGGGATTGTTAGCGCTTCAAGAGACCCAGTACTTC. The variable domain in full, with the rest retrieved from reference TRBV28 and TRBJ2-5, is DVKVTQSSRYLVKRTGEKVFLECVQDMDHENMFWYRQDPGLGLRLIYFSYDVKMKEKGDIPEGYSVSREKKERFSLILESASTNQTSMYLCASRRLAGLLALQETQYFGPGTRLLVL.